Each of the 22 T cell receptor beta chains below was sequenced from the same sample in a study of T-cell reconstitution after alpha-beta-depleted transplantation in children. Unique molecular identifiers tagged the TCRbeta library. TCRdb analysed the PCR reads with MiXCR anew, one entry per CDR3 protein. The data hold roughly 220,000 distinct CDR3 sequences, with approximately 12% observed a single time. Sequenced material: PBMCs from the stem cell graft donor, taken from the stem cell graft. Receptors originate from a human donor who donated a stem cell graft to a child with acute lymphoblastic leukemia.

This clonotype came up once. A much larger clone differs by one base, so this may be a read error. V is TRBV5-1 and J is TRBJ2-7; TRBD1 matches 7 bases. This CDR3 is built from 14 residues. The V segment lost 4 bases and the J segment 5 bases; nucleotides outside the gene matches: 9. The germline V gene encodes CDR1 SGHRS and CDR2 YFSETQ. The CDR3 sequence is CASSDRQGWHEQYF. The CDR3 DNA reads TGCGCCAGCAGCGACCGACAGGGTTGGCACGAGCAGTACTTC.

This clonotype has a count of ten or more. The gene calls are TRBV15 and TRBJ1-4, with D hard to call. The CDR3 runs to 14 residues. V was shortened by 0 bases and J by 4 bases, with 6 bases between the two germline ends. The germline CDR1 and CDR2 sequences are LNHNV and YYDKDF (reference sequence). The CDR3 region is CATSREKDNEKLFF. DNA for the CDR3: TGTGCCACCAGCAGAGAAAAGGATAATGAAAAACTGTTTTTT.

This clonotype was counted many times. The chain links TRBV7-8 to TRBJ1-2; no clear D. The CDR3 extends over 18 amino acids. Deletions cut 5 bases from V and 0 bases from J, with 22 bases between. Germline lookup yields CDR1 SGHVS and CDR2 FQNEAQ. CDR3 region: CASSPWSADGKANYGYTF. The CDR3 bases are TGTGCCAGCAGCCCCTGGTCGGCGGACGGCAAAGCTAACTATGGCTACACCTTC.

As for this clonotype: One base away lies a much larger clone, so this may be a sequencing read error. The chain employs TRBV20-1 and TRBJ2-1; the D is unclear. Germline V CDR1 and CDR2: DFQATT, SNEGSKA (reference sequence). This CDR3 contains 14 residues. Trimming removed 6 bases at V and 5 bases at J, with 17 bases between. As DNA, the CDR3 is TGCAGTGCATCGTTGCCGGTTTTTAACAATGAGCAGTTCTTC. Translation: CSASLPVFNNEQFF.

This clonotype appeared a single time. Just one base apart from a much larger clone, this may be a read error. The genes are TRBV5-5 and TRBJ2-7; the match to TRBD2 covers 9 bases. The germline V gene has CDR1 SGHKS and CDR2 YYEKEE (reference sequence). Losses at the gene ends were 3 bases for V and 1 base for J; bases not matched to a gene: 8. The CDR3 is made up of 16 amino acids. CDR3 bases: TGTGCCAGCAGCTCGAGGAGCGGGGGGAAATCCTACGAGCAGTACTTC. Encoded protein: CASSSRSGGKSYEQYF.

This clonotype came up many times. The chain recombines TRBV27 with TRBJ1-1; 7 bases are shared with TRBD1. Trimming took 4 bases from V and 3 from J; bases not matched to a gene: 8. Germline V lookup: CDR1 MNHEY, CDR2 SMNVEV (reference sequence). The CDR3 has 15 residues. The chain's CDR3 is CASSSTTGWDTEAFF. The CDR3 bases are TGTGCCAGCAGTTCAACGACAGGGTGGGACACTGAAGCTTTCTTT.

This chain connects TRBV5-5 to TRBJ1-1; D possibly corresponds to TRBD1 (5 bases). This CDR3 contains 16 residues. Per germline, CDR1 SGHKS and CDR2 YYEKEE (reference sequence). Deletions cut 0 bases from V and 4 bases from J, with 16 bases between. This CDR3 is CASSLELGRRATEAFF. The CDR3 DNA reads TGTGCCAGCAGCTTGGAGCTGGGGCGACGAGCCACTGAAGCTTTCTTT.

The CDR3 reads CASTAPLGSPGSYEQYF. CDR3 DNA: TGTGCCAGCACCGCACCCCTCGGTAGCCCGGGGTCCTACGAGCAGTACTTC. The chain is built from TRBV7-2 and TRBJ2-7; weak D call: TRBD2 (5 bases). The CDR3 is 17 amino acids. Germline lookup yields CDR1 SGHTA and CDR2 FQGNSA. The germline V and J ends were trimmed by 7 bases and 1 base, with 23 bases remaining between them.

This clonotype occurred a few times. The CDR3 loop reads CATRGGGYYNEQFF. The CDR3 nucleotides are TGTGCCACCAGGGGTGGGGGATATTACAATGAGCAGTTCTTC. The chain combines TRBV10-3 with TRBJ2-1, with D possibly being TRBD1 (6 bases). V was cut by 10 bases and J by 4 bases, with 17 bases left in between. Germline V gene lookup returns CDR1 ENHRY and CDR2 SYGVKD. This CDR3 is built from 14 residues.

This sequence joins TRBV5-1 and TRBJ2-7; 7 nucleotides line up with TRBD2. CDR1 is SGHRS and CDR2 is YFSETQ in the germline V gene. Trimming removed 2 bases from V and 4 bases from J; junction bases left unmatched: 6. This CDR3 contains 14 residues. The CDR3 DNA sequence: TGCGCCAGCAGCTTAGCGGGACTCGAATACGAGCAGTACTTC. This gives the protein CASSLAGLEYEQYF.

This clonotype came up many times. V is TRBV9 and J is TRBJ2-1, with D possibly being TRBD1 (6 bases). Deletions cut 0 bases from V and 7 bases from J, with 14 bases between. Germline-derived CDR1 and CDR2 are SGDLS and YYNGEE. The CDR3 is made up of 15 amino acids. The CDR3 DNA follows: TGTGCCAGCAGCGTAGTACAGGGCTCGGAAAATGAGCAGTTCTTC. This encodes CASSVVQGSENEQFF.

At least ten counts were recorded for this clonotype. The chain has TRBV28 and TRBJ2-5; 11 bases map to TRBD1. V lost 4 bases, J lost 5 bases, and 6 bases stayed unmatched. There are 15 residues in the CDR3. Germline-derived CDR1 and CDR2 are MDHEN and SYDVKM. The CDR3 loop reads CASSSGQGARETQYF. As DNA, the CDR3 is TGTGCCAGCAGTTCCGGACAGGGGGCGAGGGAGACCCAGTACTTC.

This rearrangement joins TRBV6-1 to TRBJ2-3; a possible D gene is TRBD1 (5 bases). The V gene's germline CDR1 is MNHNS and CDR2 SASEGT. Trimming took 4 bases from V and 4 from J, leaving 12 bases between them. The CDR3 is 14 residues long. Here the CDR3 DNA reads TGTGCCAGCAGTGGATCCGTCAGGGCAGATACGCAGTATTTT. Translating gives CASSGSVRADTQYF.

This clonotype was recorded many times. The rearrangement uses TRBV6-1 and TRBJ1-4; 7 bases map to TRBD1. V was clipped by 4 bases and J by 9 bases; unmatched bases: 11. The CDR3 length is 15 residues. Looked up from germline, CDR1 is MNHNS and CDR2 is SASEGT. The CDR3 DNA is TGTGCCAGCAGTGGGGGACAGAGGGGGAATCAAAAACTGTTTTTT. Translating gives CASSGGQRGNQKLFF.

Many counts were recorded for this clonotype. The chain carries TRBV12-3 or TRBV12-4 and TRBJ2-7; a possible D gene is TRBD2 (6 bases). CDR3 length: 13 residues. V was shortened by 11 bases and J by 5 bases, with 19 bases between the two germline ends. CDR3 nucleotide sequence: TGTGCCGGGAGCGCGGGAATCGCCGACGAGCAGTACTTC. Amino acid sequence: CAGSAGIADEQYF.

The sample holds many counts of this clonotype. CDR3 nucleotide sequence: TGCAGCGTTGACGCCAGCCCCTCGGATACGCAGTATTTT. This translates into CSVDASPSDTQYF. The J gene is TRBJ2-3, the V gene TRBV29-1; D gene uncertain. Deletions cut 3 bases from V and 6 bases from J, with 13 bases between. Germline CDR1 is SQVTM and CDR2 is ANQGSEA. The CDR3 totals 13 residues.

The CDR3 DNA follows: TGCGCCAGCAGCCAGTCGAGACTCCAAGGGCAGTTCTTC. Protein sequence: CASSQSRLQGQFF. V and J are TRBV4-3 and TRBJ2-1; no reliable D call. The CDR3 consists of 13 residues. From germline, CDR1 is LGHNA and CDR2 YSLEER. V dropped 3 bases and J dropped 12 bases, with 15 bases sitting between them.

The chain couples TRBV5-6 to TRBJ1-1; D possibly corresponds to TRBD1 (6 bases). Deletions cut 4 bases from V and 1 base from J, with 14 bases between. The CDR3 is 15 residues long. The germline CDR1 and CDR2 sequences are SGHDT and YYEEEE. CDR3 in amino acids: CASSGEQTGNTEAFF. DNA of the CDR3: TGTGCCAGCAGCGGCGAACAGACAGGGAACACTGAAGCTTTCTTT.

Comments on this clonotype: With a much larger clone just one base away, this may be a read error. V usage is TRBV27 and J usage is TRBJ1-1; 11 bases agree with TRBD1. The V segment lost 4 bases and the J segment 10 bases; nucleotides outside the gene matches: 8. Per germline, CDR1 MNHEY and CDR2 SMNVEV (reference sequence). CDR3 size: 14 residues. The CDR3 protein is CASSSWTGGWRAFF. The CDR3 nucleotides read TGTGCCAGCAGTTCTTGGACAGGGGGCTGGCGAGCTTTCTTT.

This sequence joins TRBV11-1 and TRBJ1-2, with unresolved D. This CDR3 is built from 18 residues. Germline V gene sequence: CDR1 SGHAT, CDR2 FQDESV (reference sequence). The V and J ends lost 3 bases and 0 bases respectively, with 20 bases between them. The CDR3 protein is CASSFYGSQELANYGYTF. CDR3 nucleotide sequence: TGTGCCAGCAGCTTCTATGGATCTCAGGAGTTAGCTAACTATGGCTACACCTTC. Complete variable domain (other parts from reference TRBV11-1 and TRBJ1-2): EAEVAQSPRYKITEKSQAVAFWCDPISGHATLYWYRQILGQGPELLVQFQDESVVDDSQLPKDRFSAERLKGVDSTLKIQPAELGDSAMYLCASSFYGSQELANYGYTFGSGTRLTVV.

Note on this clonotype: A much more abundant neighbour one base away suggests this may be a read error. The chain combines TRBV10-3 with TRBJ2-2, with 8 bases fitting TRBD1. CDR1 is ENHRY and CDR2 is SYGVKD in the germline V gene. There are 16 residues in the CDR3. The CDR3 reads CAISSAGGSNTGDLFF. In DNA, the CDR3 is TGTGCCATCAGCTCCGCAGGGGGCTCGAACACCGGGGACCTGTTTTTT.

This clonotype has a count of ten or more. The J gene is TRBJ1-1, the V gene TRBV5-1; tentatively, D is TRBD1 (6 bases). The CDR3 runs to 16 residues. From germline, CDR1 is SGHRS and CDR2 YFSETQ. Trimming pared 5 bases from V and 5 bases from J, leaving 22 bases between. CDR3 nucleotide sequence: TGCGCCAGCAGAAGAAGTACGGGGGCAGGAAGGACTGAAGCTTTCTTT. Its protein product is CASRRSTGAGRTEAFF. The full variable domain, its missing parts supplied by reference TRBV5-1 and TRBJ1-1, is KAGVTQTPRYLIKTRGQQVTLSCSPISGHRSVSWYQQTPGQGLQFLFEYFSETQRNKGNFPGRFSGRQFSNSRSEMNVSTLELGDSALYLCASRRSTGAGRTEAFFGQGTRLTVV.